The clone carrying this TCR beta chain was counted at least ten times. The CDR3 length is 11 residues. Trimming removed 2 bases from V and 13 bases from J, with 11 bases in between. This record belongs to a study of spatial heterogeneity in lung cancer. The sample's time point: sample taken at primary tumor resection. MiXCR, applied by TCRdb to the 5' RACE reads, yields one record per CDR3 protein. The data show over 50,000 distinct CDR3 sequences, roughly 5.9% seen once. This sequence joins TRBV12-3 or TRBV12-4 and TRBJ1-2; TRBD1 might be the D (5 bases). Sequenced material: PBMCs, taken at surgery. The sequence derives from a female donor with early-stage non-small cell lung cancer. The CDR3 nucleotides read TGTGCCAGCAGTTTATCCGGGACCCCCACCTTC. Translation: CASSLSGTPTF.